These 8 T cell receptor beta chains were all obtained from the same sample, sequenced in a study of T-cell reconstitution after alpha-beta-depleted transplantation in children. Molecular barcoding with unique molecular identifiers was used for the TCRbeta library. TCRdb recomputed calls from the PCR reads with MiXCR, one row per CDR3 protein. The sample includes about 300,000 distinct CDR3 sequences, roughly 9.1% of them seen just once. The input for sequencing was PBMCs, taken before TCRalphabeta/CD19-depleted stem cell transplant. These receptor sequences come from a boy less than two years old with acute myeloid leukemia, due to receive a stem cell transplant.

This clonotype was observed at least ten times. This chain connects TRBV28 to TRBJ1-5; D perhaps matches TRBD1 (5 bases). CDR1 and CDR2 from the germline V gene are MDHEN and SYDVKM. There are 14 residues in the CDR3. Trimming cost V 2 bases and J 9 bases, with 14 bases left between them. The CDR3 is CASSLSRAVGPQHF. DNA of the CDR3: TGTGCCAGCAGTTTAAGCAGGGCGGTAGGGCCCCAGCATTTT. The variable domain in full, completed from reference TRBV28 and TRBJ1-5, reads DVKVTQSSRYLVKRTGEKVFLECVQDMDHENMFWYRQDPGLGLRLIYFSYDVKMKEKGDIPEGYSVSREKKERFSLILESASTNQTSMYLCASSLSRAVGPQHFGDGTRLSIL.

Concerning this clonotype: A much more abundant neighbour one base away suggests this may be a read error. CDR3 sequence (DNA): TGTGCCAGCTGTCTACTGACAGGAGATGGGGCGAACACCGGGGAGCTGTTTTTT. Translated: CASCLLTGDGANTGELFF. The chain employs TRBV2 and TRBJ2-2; possibly TRBD1 for D (6 bases). Between the trimmed V and J ends, which lost 8 bases and 0 bases, there was a span of 22 bases. Germline assignment: CDR1 SNHLY and CDR2 FYNNEI. This CDR3 contains 18 residues.

Many counts were recorded for this clonotype. This chain joins TRBV11-2 and TRBJ2-7; 7 positions agree with TRBD1. J was trimmed by 2 bases and V by 0 bases; bases with no gene match: 10. The CDR3 contains 17 residues. The germline gives CDR1 SGHAT, CDR2 FQNNGV. The CDR3 loop is CASSLENQSTGTYEQYF. DNA of the CDR3: TGTGCCAGCAGCTTAGAGAATCAGTCGACAGGGACCTACGAGCAGTACTTC.

Ten or more counts support this clonotype. This sequence joins TRBV11-2 and TRBJ2-5; 12 positions match TRBD1. Germline CDR1 is SGHAT and CDR2 is FQNNGV. There are 15 residues in the CDR3. Trimming took 5 bases from V and 5 from J; bases not matched to a gene: 6. In nucleotides, the CDR3 is TGTGCCAGCAGCAACCGGGACAGGGGGCCGGAGACCCAGTACTTC. Amino acid sequence: CASSNRDRGPETQYF.

This clonotype came up many times. The genes are TRBV20-1 and TRBJ2-1; TRBD2 matches 8 bases. The V gene end was trimmed by 0 bases and the J gene end by 5 bases; junction bases not matched to a gene: 3. This CDR3 is built from 14 residues. Germline values: CDR1 DFQATT, CDR2 SNEGSKA (reference sequence). The CDR3 sequence is CSARESGRHNEQFF. The CDR3 DNA reads TGCAGTGCTAGAGAGAGCGGGAGACACAATGAGCAGTTCTTC.

The chain combines TRBV7-8 with TRBJ2-5; 7 nucleotides agree with TRBD2. V lost 5 bases to trimming and J lost 4 bases; unmatched junction nucleotides: 10. The CDR3 contains 15 residues. Germline assignment: CDR1 SGHVS and CDR2 FQNEAQ. In DNA form, the CDR3 reads TGTGCCAGCAGCCCCGGGGCGGGAGCGGGAGAGACCCAGTACTTC. Its translation: CASSPGAGAGETQYF.

This clonotype was seen only a few times. This chain links TRBV6-5 with TRBJ1-4, with D perhaps TRBD1 (5 bases). The V end lost 0 bases, the J end lost 6 bases, and 14 bases lay between the germline ends. CDR1 is MNHEY and CDR2 is SVGAGI in the germline V gene. The CDR3 sequence is 16 residues long. CDR3 bases: TGTGCCAGCAGTTACTCGAGGGCAGGGAGGGATGAAAAACTGTTTTTT. Its translation is CASSYSRAGRDEKLFF.

This clonotype was recorded many times. This chain joins TRBV6-2 or TRBV6-3 and TRBJ1-1, with TRBD1 matching over 9 bases. The CDR3 is 16 residues long. Germline CDR1 reads MNHEY; CDR2 reads SVGEGT. Trimming at V came to 5 bases and at J to 5 bases, leaving 12 bases not matched to a gene. As DNA, the CDR3 is TGTGCCAGCAGTCACAACCCCACAGGGGGCCGGACTGAAGCTTTCTTT. Translating gives CASSHNPTGGRTEAFF.